These 15 T cell receptor beta chains were all obtained from the same sample, sequenced in a study of shared clonotypes between healthy human individuals. Measured with immunoSEQ multiplex PCR; TCRdb has only the in-frame clones, and not every one. Of hundreds of thousands of clones in the sample, roughly 95% were seen once. Naive CD8 cells, CD45RO-negative and positively selected for CCR7, excluded terminally differentiated effector memory CD45RA+ cells. Sequenced input: naive CD8+ T cells sorted from blood. The origin of the receptors is a woman younger than 45 in good health.

This chain uses TRBV19 with TRBJ2-7; maybe TRBD1 (6 bases). Trimming took off 8 bases at V and 0 bases at J, with 8 bases between the two ends. Germline V gives CDR1 LNHDA, CDR2 SQIVND (reference sequence). There are 12 residues in the CDR3. Here the CDR3 reads CASRDNSYEQYF. The CDR3 DNA reads as TGTGCCAGTCGGGACAACTCCTACGAGCAGTACTTC.

V usage is TRBV14 and J usage is TRBJ2-7, with D possibly matching TRBD1 (6 bases). Germline V gives CDR1 SGHDN, CDR2 FVKESK. The CDR3 runs 13 residues. Trimming left V 3 bases short and J 3 bases short, with 9 bases between. CDR3 residues: CASSHGTRYEQYF. As DNA, the CDR3 is TGTGCCAGCAGCCACGGGACACGCTACGAGCAGTACTTC.

J is TRBJ2-1 and V is TRBV5-4, with a weak D call TRBD1 (5 bases). The V end was cut by 0 bases, the J end by 0 bases, with 10 bases between. The CDR3 is 16 amino acids. Germline V gene data show CDR1 as SGHNT and CDR2 as YYREEE (reference sequence). The CDR3, as DNA: TGTGCCAGCAGCTTGGGGTGGGGCGGCTCCTACAATGAGCAGTTCTTC. It specifies CASSLGWGGSYNEQFF.

This chain uses TRBV6-1 with TRBJ1-1, with D maybe TRBD1 (6 bases). Germline CDR1 and CDR2: MNHNS and SASEGT. CDR3 length: 15 residues. V was clipped by 1 base and J by 0 bases, with 9 bases between them. The CDR3, as DNA: TGTGCCAGCAGTGAAGAGGGGGGGATGAACACTGAAGCTTTCTTT. It codes for CASSEEGGMNTEAFF.

The genes are TRBV27 and TRBJ2-3, with 14 positions matching TRBD2. After removal of 6 bases from V and 6 bases from J, the junction contained 8 bases not matched to a gene. CDR1 and CDR2 from the germline V gene are MNHEY and SMNVEV (reference sequence). The CDR3 runs to 16 residues. As DNA, the CDR3 is TGTGCCAGCAGCCACGGGACTAGCGGGAGACCCGATACGCAGTATTTT. Translating it yields CASSHGTSGRPDTQYF.

This sequence joins TRBV4-1 and TRBJ2-2, with 11 bases aligning to TRBD2. The CDR3 extends over 17 amino acids. The V gene's germline CDR1 is MGHRA and CDR2 YSYEKL. V gave up 0 bases and J gave up 3 bases; unmatched junction bases: 3. CDR3 in amino acids: CASSQDPSGRYTGELFF. DNA of the CDR3: TGCGCCAGCAGCCAAGATCCTAGCGGGAGGTACACCGGGGAGCTGTTTTTT.

The chain links TRBV7-8 to TRBJ2-7; 7 bases map to TRBD1. Germline lookup yields CDR1 SGHVS and CDR2 FQNEAQ. The V and J ends lost 5 bases and 1 base, in that order; junction bases with no gene match: 8. The CDR3 runs 15 residues. The CDR3 DNA is TGTGCCAGCAGCCGCAGCAGGGACAGATCCTACGAGCAGTACTTC. Its translation is CASSRSRDRSYEQYF.

This clone was seen once. Other DNA sequences in the same sample also yield this CDR3. The rearrangement links TRBV6-5 to TRBJ2-7; D could derive from TRBD1 or TRBD2 (5 bases each). CDR3 length: 12 residues. V was pared by 4 bases and J by 7 bases, with 11 bases between. CDR1 is MNHEY, CDR2 SVGAGI, per germline. For the CDR3, the DNA is TGTGCCAGCAGTTCCCAGGGACGTGAGCAGTACTTC. Translating it yields CASSSQGREQYF.

V usage is TRBV5-8 and J usage is TRBJ2-7; TRBD2 might be the D (5 bases). The germline CDR1 and CDR2 sequences are SGHTS and YDEGEE. This CDR3 is built from 15 residues. The V end was cut by 0 bases, the J end by 2 bases, with 12 bases between. In DNA form, the CDR3 reads TGTGCCAGCAGCTTGGTACTAGTCGTCGCCTACGAGCAGTACTTC. Its protein is CASSLVLVVAYEQYF. Looking up the rest from reference TRBV5-8 and TRBJ2-7 gives the full variable domain: EAGVTQSPTHLIKTRGQQATLRCSPISGHTSVYWYQQALGLGLQFLLWYDEGEERNRGNFPPRFSGRQFPNYSSELNVNALELEDSALYLCASSLVLVVAYEQYFGPGTRLTVT.

This chain joins TRBV11-2 and TRBJ2-7; 8 nucleotides line up with TRBD2. Germline V CDR1 and CDR2: SGHAT, FQNNGV. V gave up 5 bases and J gave up 4 bases; unmatched junction bases: 10. The CDR3 is 15 residues long. The CDR3 loop is CASSQEVAGWYEQYF. CDR3 DNA sequence: TGTGCCAGCAGCCAGGAAGTAGCGGGATGGTACGAGCAGTACTTC.

The V gene is TRBV5-1, the J gene TRBJ1-2; 7 bases match TRBD1. The CDR3 loop spans 15 amino acids. The V gene end was trimmed by 1 base and the J gene end by 3 bases; junction bases not matched to a gene: 6. From germline, CDR1 is SGHRS and CDR2 YFSETQ. The CDR3 region has the DNA TGCGCCAGCAGCTTGACCGATGGGACAGACTATGGCTACACCTTC. This encodes CASSLTDGTDYGYTF.

This clone came up once. V usage is TRBV29-1 and J usage is TRBJ2-2; 12 positions agree with TRBD2. Germline V gene data show CDR1 as SQVTM and CDR2 as ANQGSEA. The CDR3 runs 16 residues. Unmatched junction bases numbered 1, after V lost 1 base and J lost 1 base. This CDR3 reads CSVEGTSGENTGELFF. The CDR3, as DNA: TGCAGCGTTGAAGGGACTAGCGGGGAGAACACCGGGGAGCTGTTTTTT.

The CDR3 nucleotides read TGTGCCAGCAGTTACTCGCAGGGCGATGAGCAGTTCTTC. Amino acid sequence: CASSYSQGDEQFF. The J gene is TRBJ2-1, the V gene TRBV6-6; possible D gene TRBD1, 5 bases. The CDR3 is 13 residues long. The V gene lost 0 bases and the J gene lost 8 bases, with 8 bases spanning the gap. Germline assignment: CDR1 MNHNY and CDR2 SVGAGI (reference sequence).

The rearrangement links TRBV28 to TRBJ2-1; D might be TRBD1 or TRBD2, each matching 5 bases. This CDR3 region has 16 residues. Germline CDR1 reads MDHEN; CDR2 reads SYDVKM. Trimming took 6 bases from V and 2 from J, leaving 17 bases between them. In DNA form, the CDR3 reads TGTGCCAGCAGGGGGCTGGGGAGTGGGCCCTACAATGAGCAGTTCTTC. It specifies CASRGLGSGPYNEQFF.

This chain joins TRBV5-1 and TRBJ2-7, with a possible D match to TRBD2 (7 bases). V lost 7 bases to trimming and J lost 2 bases, with 16 bases between them. The V gene's germline CDR1 is SGHRS and CDR2 YFSETQ. The CDR3 is 14 amino acids. The CDR3 DNA follows: TGCGCCAGCGCCTCCACGGGGGGCACCTACGAGCAGTACTTC. Encoded protein: CASASTGGTYEQYF. The complete variable domain, with remaining parts taken from reference TRBV5-1 and TRBJ2-7, reads KAGVTQTPRYLIKTRGQQVTLSCSPISGHRSVSWYQQTPGQGLQFLFEYFSETQRNKGNFPGRFSGRQFSNSRSEMNVSTLELGDSALYLCASASTGGTYEQYFGPGTRLTVT.